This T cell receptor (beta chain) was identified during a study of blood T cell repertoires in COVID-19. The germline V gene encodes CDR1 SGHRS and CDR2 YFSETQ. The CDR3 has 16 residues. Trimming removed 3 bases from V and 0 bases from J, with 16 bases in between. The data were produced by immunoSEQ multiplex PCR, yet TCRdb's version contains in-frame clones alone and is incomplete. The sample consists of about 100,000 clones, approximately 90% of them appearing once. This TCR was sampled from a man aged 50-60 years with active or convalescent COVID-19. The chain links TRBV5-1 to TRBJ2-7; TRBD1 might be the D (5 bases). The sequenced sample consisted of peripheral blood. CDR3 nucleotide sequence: TGCGCCAGCAGCTCCGACTGGGGCTCGGACTCCTACGAGCAGTACTTC. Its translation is CASSSDWGSDSYEQYF.